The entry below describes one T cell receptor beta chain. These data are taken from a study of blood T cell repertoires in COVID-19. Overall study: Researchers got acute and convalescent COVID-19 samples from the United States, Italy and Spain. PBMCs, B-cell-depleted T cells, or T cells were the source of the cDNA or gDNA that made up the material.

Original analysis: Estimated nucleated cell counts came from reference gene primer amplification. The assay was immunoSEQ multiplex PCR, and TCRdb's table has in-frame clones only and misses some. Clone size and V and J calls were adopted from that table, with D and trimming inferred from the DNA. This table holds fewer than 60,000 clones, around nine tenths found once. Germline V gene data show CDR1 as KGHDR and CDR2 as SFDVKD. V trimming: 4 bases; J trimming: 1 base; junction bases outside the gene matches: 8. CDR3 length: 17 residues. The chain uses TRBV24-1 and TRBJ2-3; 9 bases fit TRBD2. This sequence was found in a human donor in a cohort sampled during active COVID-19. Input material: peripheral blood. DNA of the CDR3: TGTGCCACCAGTGAAGTTGCGGGAGGGGGGGGCACAGATACGCAGTATTTT. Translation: CATSEVAGGGGTDTQYF.